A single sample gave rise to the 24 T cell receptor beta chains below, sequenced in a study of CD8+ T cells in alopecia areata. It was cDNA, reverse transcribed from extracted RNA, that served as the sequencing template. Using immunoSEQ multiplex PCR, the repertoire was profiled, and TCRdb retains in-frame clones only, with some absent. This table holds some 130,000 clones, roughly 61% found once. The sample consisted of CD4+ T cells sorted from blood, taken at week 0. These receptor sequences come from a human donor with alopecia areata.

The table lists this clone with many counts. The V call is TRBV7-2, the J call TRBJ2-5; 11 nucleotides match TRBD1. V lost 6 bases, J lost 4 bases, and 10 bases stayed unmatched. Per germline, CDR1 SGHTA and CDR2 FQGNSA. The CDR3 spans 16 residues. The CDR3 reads CASSFFAGTGGETQYF. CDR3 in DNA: TGTGCCAGCAGTTTCTTCGCCGGGACAGGGGGAGAGACCCAGTACTTC.

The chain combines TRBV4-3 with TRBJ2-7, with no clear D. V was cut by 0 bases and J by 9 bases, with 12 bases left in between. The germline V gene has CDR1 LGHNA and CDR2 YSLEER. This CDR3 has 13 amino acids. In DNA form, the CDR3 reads TGCGCCAGCAGCCAAGATCGTAACTTACGGCAGTACTTC. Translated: CASSQDRNLRQYF.

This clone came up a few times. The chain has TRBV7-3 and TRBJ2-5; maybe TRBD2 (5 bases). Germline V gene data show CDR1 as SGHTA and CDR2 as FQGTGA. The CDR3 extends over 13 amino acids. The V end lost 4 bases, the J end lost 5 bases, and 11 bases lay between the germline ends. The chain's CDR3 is CASSSGLQETQYF. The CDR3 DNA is TGTGCCAGCAGCTCCGGACTCCAGGAGACCCAGTACTTC.

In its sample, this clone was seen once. The CDR3 reads CASSLDYGYTF. CDR3 DNA: TGCGCCAGCAGCTTAGACTATGGCTACACCTTC. The chain carries TRBV5-1 and TRBJ1-2; D remains unclear. Trimming took off 2 bases at V and 3 bases at J, with 2 bases between the two ends. The CDR3 is 11 amino acids. CDR1 and CDR2 (germline): SGHRS, YFSETQ.

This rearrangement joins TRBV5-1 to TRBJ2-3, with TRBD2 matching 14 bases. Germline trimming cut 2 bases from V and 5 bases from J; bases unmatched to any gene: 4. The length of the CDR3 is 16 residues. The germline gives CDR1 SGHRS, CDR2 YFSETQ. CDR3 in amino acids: CASSFTGTSGGDTQYF. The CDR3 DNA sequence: TGCGCCAGCAGCTTCACCGGGACTAGCGGGGGAGATACGCAGTATTTT.

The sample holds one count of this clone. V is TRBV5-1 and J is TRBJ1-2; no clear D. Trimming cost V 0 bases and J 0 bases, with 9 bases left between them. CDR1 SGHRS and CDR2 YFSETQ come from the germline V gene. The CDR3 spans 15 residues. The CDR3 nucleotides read TGCGCCAGCAGCTTGGCCGGCGGAGCTAACTATGGCTACACCTTC. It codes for CASSLAGGANYGYTF.

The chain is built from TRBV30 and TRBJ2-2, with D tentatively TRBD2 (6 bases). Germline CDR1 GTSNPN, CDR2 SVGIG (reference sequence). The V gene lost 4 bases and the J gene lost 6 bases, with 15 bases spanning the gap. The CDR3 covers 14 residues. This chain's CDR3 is CAWNGAWRAGELFF. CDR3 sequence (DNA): TGTGCCTGGAATGGGGCATGGAGGGCCGGGGAGCTGTTTTTT.

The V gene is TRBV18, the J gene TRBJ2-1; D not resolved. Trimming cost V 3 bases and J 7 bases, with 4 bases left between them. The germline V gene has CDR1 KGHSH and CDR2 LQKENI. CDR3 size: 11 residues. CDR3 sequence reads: CASSPENEQFF. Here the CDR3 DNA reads TGTGCCAGCTCACCTGAGAATGAGCAGTTCTTC.

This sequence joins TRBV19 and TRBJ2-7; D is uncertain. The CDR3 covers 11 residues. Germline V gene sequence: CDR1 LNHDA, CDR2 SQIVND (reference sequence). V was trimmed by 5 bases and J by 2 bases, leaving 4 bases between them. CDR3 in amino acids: CASSAAYEQYF. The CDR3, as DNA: TGTGCCAGTAGTGCCGCCTACGAGCAGTACTTC.

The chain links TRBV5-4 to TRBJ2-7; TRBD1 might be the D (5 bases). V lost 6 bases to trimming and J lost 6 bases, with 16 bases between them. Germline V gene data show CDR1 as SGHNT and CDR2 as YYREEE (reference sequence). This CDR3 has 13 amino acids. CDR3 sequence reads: CASTLGQGGEQYF. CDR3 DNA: TGTGCCAGCACCCTAGGGCAGGGCGGCGAGCAGTACTTC.

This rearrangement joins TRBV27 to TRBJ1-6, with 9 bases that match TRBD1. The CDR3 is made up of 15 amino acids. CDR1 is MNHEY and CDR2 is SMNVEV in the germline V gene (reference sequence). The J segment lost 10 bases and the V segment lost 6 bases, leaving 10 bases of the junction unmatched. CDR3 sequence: CASRTSRDRDSPLHF. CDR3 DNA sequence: TGTGCCAGCAGAACTAGCCGGGACAGGGACTCACCCCTCCACTTT.

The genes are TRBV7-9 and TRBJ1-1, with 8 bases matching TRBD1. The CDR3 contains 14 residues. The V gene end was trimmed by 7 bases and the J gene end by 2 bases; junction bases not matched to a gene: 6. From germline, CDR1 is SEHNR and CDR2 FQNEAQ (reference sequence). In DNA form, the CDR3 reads TGTGCCAGCACCCCACAGGGGGTAAACACTGAAGCTTTCTTT. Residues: CASTPQGVNTEAFF.

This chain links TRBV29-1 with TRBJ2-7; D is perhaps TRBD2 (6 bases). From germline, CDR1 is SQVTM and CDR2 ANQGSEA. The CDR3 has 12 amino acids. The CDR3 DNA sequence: TGCACCGGGCGGGGACCGCTCTACGAGCAGTACTTC. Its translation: CTGRGPLYEQYF.

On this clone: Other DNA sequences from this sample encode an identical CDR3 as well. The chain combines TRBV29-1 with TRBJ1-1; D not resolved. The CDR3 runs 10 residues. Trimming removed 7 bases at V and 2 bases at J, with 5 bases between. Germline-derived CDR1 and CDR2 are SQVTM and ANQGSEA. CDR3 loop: CSGRNTEAFF. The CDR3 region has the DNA TGCAGCGGCCGAAACACTGAAGCTTTCTTT.

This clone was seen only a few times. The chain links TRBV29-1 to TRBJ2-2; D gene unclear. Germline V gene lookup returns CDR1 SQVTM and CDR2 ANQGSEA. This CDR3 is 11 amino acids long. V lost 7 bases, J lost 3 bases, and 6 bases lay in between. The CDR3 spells CSGQHTGELFF. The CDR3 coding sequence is TGCAGCGGACAACACACCGGGGAGCTGTTTTTT.

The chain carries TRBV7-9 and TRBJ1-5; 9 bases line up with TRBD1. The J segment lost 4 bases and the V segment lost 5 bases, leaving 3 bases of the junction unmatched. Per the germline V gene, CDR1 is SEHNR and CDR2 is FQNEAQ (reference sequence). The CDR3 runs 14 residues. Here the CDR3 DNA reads TGTGCCAGCAGCCGGGACAGGGAAAATCAGCCCCAGCATTTT. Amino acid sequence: CASSRDRENQPQHF.

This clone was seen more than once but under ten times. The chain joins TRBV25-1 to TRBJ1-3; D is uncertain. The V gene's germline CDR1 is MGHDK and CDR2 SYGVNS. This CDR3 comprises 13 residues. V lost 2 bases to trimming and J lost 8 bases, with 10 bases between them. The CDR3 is CASSEAGGDTIYF. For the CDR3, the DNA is TGTGCCAGCAGTGAAGCAGGTGGGGACACCATATATTTT.

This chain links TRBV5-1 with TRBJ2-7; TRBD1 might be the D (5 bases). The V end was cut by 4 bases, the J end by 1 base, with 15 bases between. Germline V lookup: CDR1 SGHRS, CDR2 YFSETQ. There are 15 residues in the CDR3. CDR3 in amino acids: CASSLPGAASYEQYF. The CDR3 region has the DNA TGCGCCAGCAGCCTCCCTGGGGCCGCGTCCTACGAGCAGTACTTC. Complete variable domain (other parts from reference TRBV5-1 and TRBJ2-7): KAGVTQTPRYLIKTRGQQVTLSCSPISGHRSVSWYQQTPGQGLQFLFEYFSETQRNKGNFPGRFSGRQFSNSRSEMNVSTLELGDSALYLCASSLPGAASYEQYFGPGTRLTVT.

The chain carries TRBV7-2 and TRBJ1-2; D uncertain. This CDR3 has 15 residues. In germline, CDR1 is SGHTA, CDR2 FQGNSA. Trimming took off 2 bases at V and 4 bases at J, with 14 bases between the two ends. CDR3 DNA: TGTGCCAGCAGCTTAATTGGCGGGGAATCCTATGGCTACACCTTC. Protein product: CASSLIGGESYGYTF.

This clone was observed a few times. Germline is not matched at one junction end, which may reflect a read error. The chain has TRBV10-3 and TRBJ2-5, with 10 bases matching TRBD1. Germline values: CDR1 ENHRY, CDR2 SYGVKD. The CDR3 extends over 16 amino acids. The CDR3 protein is CASSVPGQGGHGAQYF. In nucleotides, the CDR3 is TGTGCCAGCAGTGTGCCTGGACAGGGGGGACACGGGGCCCAGTACTTC.

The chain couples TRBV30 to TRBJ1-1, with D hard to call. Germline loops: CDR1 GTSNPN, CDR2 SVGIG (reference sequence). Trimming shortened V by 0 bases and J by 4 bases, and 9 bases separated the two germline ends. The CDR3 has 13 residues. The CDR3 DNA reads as TGTGCCTGGAGTGTGAACGAGGGCACTGAAGCTTTCTTT. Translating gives CAWSVNEGTEAFF.

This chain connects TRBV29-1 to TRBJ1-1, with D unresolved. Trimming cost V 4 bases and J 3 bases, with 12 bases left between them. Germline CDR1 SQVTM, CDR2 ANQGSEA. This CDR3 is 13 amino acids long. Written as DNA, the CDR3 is TGCAGCGTTGTGAGGTACTGGGACACTGAAGCTTTCTTT. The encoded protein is CSVVRYWDTEAFF. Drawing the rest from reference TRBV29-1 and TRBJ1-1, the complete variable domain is SAVISQKPSRDICQRGTSLTIQCQVDSQVTMMFWYRQQPGQSLTLIATANQGSEATYESGFVIDKFPISRPNLTFSTLTVSNMSPEDSSIYLCSVVRYWDTEAFFGQGTRLTVV.

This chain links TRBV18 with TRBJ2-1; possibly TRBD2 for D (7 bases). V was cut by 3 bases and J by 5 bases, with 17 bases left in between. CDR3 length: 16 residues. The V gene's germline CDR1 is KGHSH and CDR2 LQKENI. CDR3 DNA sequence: TGTGCCAGCTCACCCCCGGGGGGCAGGAGACACAATGAGCAGTTCTTC. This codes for CASSPPGGRRHNEQFF.

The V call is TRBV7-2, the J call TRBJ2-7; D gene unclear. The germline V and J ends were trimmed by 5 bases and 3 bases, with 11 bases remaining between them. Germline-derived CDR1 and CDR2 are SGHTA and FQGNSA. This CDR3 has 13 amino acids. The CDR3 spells CASSPGRGYEQYF. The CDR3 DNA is TGTGCCAGCAGCCCAGGCAGAGGCTACGAGCAGTACTTC.